The rows below give T cell receptor beta chains drawn from one sample of a study of cytomegalovirus exposure and HLA in healthy donors. Libraries were prepared by immunoSEQ multiplex PCR; TCRdb keeps only in-frame clonotypes and omits some of them. The table lists 95,000 to 150,000 clones, roughly 65% of them singletons. The source material was PBMCs. The source of these receptors is a man aged 35-49 years in good health and CMV-seropositive. CDR3s include the opening cysteine and the closing phenylalanine or tryptophan. D genes are given only for firm matches. Rows may omit the clone size; those that give it use once, few, many or a size class.

J: TRBJ2-2
D: .
size: .
V: TRBV5-1
DNA: TGCGCCAGCAGCTTGGCCAGGCAGAACACCGGGGAGCTGTTTTTT
CDR3: CASSLARQNTGELFF

J: TRBJ1-2
D: .
size: .
V: TRBV19
DNA: TGTGCCAGTAGTCCGGGATCGAATGGCTACACCTTC
CDR3: CASSPGSNGYTF

J: TRBJ1-5
D: TRBD1
size: .
V: TRBV6-8
DNA: TGTGCCAGCAGTTACTCCGAGACAGGGACGAGGCAGCCCCAGCATTTT
CDR3: CASSYSETGTRQPQHF

J: TRBJ1-1
D: .
size: .
V: TRBV27
DNA: TGTGCCAGCAGTAGGATACCGACAGGTGAAGCTTTCTTT
CDR3: CASSRIPTGEAFF

J: TRBJ2-3
D: .
size: .
V: TRBV11-3
DNA: TGTGCCAGCAGCTTCAACACAGGTCCGAATACGCAGTATTTT
CDR3: CASSFNTGPNTQYF

J: TRBJ2-7
D: .
size: .
V: TRBV29-1
DNA: TGCAGCGTTGCTAGGGCACTGGGAGAGGGGCAGTACTTC
CDR3: CSVARALGEGQYF

J: TRBJ1-4
D: .
size: few
V: TRBV10-3
DNA: TGTGCCATCAGTGATGGGGGGACCTTTGAAAAACTGTTTTTT
CDR3: CAISDGGTFEKLFF

J: TRBJ2-7
D: TRBD1
size: .
V: TRBV5-5
DNA: TGTGCCAGCAGCTTGCATCCAGGGGGCAAGGACGAGCAGTACTTC
CDR3: CASSLHPGGKDEQYF

J: TRBJ2-5
D: .
size: once
V: TRBV27
DNA: TGTGCCAGCAGTCCCCCAGGGGTTTTGGAGACCCAGTACTTC
CDR3: CASSPPGVLETQYF

J: TRBJ2-5
D: TRBD2
size: .
V: TRBV30
DNA: TGTGCCTGGGGTTGCCCGGGACTAAGAGAGACCCAGTACTTC
CDR3: CAWGCPGLRETQYF

J: TRBJ2-1
D: .
size: .
V: TRBV5-1
DNA: TGCGCCAGCAGCAGGGACTCCAGCTCCTACAATGAGCAGTTCTTC
CDR3: CASSRDSSSYNEQFF

J: TRBJ2-3
D: .
size: .
V: TRBV7-8
DNA: TGTGCCAGCAGCTTAGCGCGGCGGATCACAGATACGCAGTATTTT
CDR3: CASSLARRITDTQYF

J: TRBJ2-1
D: TRBD1
size: .
V: TRBV5-1
DNA: TGCGCCAGCAGCCCTAATGGACAGGGGGGTGGTGAGCAGTTCTTC
CDR3: CASSPNGQGGGEQFF

J: TRBJ2-1
D: TRBD1
size: .
V: TRBV28
DNA: TGTGCCAGCAGGGGATCCCCGGGACAGGTGACCTCCTACAATGAGCAGTTCTTC
CDR3: CASRGSPGQVTSYNEQFF

J: TRBJ1-2
D: .
size: .
V: TRBV28
DNA: TGTGCCAGCAGTCCACTTGGGGAGGGCCGACATCTCGACCATGGCTACACCTTC
CDR3: CASSPLGEGRHLDHGYTF

J: TRBJ2-1
D: .
size: .
V: TRBV2
DNA: TGTGCCAGCAGTACGAGTTCCCTTACTCGCAATGAGCAGTTCTTC
CDR3: CASSTSSLTRNEQFF

J: TRBJ2-7
D: TRBD2
size: few
V: TRBV6-1
DNA: TGTGCCAGCAGTGGGCCTAGCGGGGGCTACGAGCAGTACTTC
CDR3: CASSGPSGGYEQYF

J: TRBJ1-1
D: .
size: .
V: TRBV9
DNA: TGTGCCAGCAGCCCCCGGGGAAGCACTGAAGCTTTCTTT
CDR3: CASSPRGSTEAFF